This T cell receptor (beta chain) was recorded in a study of Graves' ophthalmopathy and Graves' hyperthyroidism. Presentation of ophthalmopathy in the donors involved moderate-to-severe activity, CAS ≥3, NOSPECS ≥4 and a duration under 3 months. Diagnoses were established from clinical symptoms, serum thyroxine, TRAb, thyroid ultrasound and orbital computed tomography. This clonotype was picked up a small number of times. CDR1 is LNHDA and CDR2 is SQIVND in the germline V gene (reference sequence). The germline V and J ends were trimmed by 3 bases and 6 bases, with 21 bases remaining between them. The CDR3 contains 16 residues. As the template, RNA transcripts were used to amplify TCR beta CDR3 regions. HTBI-primed first-round RT-PCR preceded second-round multiplex PCR. TCRdb re-derived calls from the multiplex PCR reads in MiXCR, one entry per CDR3 protein. The data contain 660,000 or so distinct CDR3 sequences, about two fifths of them singletons.

The V gene is TRBV19, the J gene TRBJ2-7, with D unresolved. The clonotype was recovered from an adult man with Graves' ophthalmopathy. The specimen was peripheral blood. The CDR3 nucleotides are TGTGCCAGTAGTATCCAATGGGTCCCACGGATTGGCGAGCAGTACTTC. This sequence encodes CASSIQWVPRIGEQYF.